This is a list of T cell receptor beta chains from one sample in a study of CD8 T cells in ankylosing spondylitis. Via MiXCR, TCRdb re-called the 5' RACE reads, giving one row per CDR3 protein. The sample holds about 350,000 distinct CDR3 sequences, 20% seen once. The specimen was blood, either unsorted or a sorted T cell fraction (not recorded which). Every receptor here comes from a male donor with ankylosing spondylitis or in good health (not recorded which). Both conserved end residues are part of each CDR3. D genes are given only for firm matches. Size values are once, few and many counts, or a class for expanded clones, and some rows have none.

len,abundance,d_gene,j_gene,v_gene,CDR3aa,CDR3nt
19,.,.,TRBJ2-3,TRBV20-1,CSASGGGDGLWGRVDTQYF,TGCAGTGCTAGTGGAGGGGGCGACGGACTTTGGGGCCGGGTAGATACGCAGTATTTT
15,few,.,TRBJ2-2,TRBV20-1,CSARDRGANTGELFF,TGCAGTGCTAGAGATCGCGGGGCGAACACCGGGGAGCTGTTTTTT
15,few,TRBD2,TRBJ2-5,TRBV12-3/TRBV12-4,CASGGAGLDQETQYF,TGTGCCAGCGGGGGAGCTGGACTAGATCAAGAGACCCAGTACTTC
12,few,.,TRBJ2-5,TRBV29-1,CSFSLGQNTQYF,TGCAGCTTCAGCCTGGGGCAGAACACCCAGTACTTC
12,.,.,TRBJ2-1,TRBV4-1,CASSQDWREQFF,TGCGCCAGCAGCCAAGATTGGCGGGAGCAGTTCTTC
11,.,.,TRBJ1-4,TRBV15,CATSSRGKLFF,TGTGCCACCAGCAGCCGAGGAAAACTGTTTTTT
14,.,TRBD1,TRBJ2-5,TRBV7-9,CASSLGDSKETQYF,TGTGCCAGCAGCTTAGGGGACAGCAAAGAGACCCAGTACTTC
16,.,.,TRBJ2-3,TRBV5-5,CASSLLPTGVTDTQYF,TGTGCCAGCAGCTTGCTGCCGACAGGTGTCACAGATACGCAGTATTTT
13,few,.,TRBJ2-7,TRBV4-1,CASSQIDGYEQYF,TGCGCCAGCAGCCAGATCGACGGGTACGAGCAGTACTTC
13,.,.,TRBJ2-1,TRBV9,CASSVEGGPEQFF,TGTGCCAGCAGCGTAGAGGGAGGACCTGAGCAGTTCTTC
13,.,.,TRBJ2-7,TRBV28,CASSFRDGYEQYF,TGTGCCAGCAGTTTCAGAGACGGGTACGAGCAGTACTTC